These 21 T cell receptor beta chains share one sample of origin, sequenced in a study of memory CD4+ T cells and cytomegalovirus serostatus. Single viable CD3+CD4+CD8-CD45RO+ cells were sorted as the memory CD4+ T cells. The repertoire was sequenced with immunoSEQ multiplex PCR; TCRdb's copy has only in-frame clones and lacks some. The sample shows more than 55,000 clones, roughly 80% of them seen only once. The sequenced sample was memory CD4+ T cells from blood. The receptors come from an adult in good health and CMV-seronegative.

The CDR3 DNA is TGTGCCAGCAGCTTAGTGGTAGGGACAGGGGTTCAGCCCCAGCATTTT. As protein: CASSLVVGTGVQPQHF. The chain uses TRBV11-2 and TRBJ1-5, with 10 bases identical to TRBD1. Per germline, CDR1 SGHAT and CDR2 FQNNGV. V lost 1 base to trimming and J lost 6 bases; unmatched junction nucleotides: 6. This CDR3 comprises 16 residues.

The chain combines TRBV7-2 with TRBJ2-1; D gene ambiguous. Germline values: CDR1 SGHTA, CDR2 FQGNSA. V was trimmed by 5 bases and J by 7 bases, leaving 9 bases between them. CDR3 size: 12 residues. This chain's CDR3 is CASSPGRNEQFF. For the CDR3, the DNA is TGTGCCAGCAGCCCCGGACGAAATGAGCAGTTCTTC.

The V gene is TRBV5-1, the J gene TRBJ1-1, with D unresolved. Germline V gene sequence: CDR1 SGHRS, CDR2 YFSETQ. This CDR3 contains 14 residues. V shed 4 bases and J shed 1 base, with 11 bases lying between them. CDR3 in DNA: TGCGCCAGCAGCCGAGGCCCTTCGAACACTGAAGCTTTCTTT. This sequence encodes CASSRGPSNTEAFF.

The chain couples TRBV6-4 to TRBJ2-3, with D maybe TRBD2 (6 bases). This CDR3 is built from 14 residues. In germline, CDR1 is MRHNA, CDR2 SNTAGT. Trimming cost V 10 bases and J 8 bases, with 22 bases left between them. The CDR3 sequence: CATTQRGLYLTQYF. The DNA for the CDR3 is TGTGCCACAACTCAGAGGGGACTTTACCTTACGCAGTATTTT.

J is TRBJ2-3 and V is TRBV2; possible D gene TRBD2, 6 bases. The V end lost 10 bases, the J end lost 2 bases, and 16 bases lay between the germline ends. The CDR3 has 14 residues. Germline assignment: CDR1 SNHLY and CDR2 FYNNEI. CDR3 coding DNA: TGTGCCATTACTAGCACCCTATACACAGATACGCAGTATTTT. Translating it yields CAITSTLYTDTQYF.

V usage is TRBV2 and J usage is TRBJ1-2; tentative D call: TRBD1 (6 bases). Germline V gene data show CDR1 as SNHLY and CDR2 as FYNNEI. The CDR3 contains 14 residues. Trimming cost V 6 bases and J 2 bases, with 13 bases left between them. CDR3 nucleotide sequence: TGTGCCAGCAGCCCCCTCCAGGGGAACTATGGCTACACCTTC. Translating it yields CASSPLQGNYGYTF.

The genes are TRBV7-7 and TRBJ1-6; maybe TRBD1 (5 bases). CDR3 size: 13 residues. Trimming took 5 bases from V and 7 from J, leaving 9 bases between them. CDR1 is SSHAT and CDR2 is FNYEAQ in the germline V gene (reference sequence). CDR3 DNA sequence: TGTGCCAGCAGCCCGGGACCGAATTCACCCCTCCACTTT. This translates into CASSPGPNSPLHF.

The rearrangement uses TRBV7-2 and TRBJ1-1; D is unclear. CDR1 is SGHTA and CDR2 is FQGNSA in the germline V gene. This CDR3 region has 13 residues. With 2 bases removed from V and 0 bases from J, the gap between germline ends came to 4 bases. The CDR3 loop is CASSLTLNTEAFF. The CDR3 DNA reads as TGTGCCAGCAGCTTAACTTTGAACACTGAAGCTTTCTTT.

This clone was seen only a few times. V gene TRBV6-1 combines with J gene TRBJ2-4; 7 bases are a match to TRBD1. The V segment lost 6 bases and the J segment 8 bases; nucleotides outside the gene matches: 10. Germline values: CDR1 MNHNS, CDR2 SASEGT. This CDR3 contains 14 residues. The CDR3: CASSPDRVSDIQYF. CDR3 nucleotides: TGTGCCAGCAGCCCCGACAGGGTTTCGGACATTCAGTACTTC.

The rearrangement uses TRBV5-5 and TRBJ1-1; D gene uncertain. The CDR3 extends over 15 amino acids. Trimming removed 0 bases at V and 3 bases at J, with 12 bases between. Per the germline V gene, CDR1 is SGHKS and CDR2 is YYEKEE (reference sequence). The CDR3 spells CASSLGAPGDTEAFF. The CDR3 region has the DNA TGTGCCAGCAGCTTGGGAGCCCCCGGGGACACTGAAGCTTTCTTT.

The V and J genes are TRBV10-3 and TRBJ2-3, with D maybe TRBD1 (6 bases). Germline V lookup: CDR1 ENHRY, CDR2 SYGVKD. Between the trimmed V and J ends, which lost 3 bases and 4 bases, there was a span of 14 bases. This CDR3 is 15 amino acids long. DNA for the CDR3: TGTGCCATCAGTGACACGGGACATAGCGCAGATACGCAGTATTTT. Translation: CAISDTGHSADTQYF.

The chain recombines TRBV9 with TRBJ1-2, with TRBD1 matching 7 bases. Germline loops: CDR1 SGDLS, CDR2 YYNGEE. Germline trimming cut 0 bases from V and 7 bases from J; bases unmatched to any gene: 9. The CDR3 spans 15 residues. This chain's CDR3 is CASSVGRRGGTGYTF. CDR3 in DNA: TGTGCCAGCAGCGTAGGACGCAGGGGGGGGACTGGCTACACCTTC.

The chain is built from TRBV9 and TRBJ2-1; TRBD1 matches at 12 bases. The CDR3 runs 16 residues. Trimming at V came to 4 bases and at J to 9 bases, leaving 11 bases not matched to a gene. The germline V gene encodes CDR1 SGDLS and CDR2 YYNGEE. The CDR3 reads CASSPTPGQGASEQFF. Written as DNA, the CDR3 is TGTGCCAGCAGCCCCACACCGGGACAGGGGGCGAGTGAGCAGTTCTTC.

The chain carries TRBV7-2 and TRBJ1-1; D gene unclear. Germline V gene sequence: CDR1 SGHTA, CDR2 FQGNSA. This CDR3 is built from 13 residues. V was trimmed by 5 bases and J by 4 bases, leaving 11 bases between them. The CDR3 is CASSPAVRTEAFF. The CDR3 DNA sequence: TGTGCCAGCAGCCCGGCCGTTCGCACTGAAGCTTTCTTT.

The CDR3: CASSEARSSNQPQHF. For the CDR3, the DNA is TGTGCCAGCAGTGAAGCGCGCAGTAGCAATCAGCCCCAGCATTTT. The rearrangement joins TRBV6-1 to TRBJ1-5; D is undetermined. V lost 0 bases and J 0 bases, leaving 6 bases between the germline ends. Germline V gives CDR1 MNHNS, CDR2 SASEGT. The CDR3 extends over 15 amino acids.

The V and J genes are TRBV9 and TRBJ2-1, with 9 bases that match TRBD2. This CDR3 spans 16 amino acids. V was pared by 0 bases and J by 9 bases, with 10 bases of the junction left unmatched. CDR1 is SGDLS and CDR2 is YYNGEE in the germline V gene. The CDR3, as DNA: TGTGCCAGCAGCGTAGCGCAGCGGGGGGATCATAGTGAGCAGTTCTTC. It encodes CASSVAQRGDHSEQFF. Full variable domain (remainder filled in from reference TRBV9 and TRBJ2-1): DSGVTQTPKHLITATGQRVTLRCSPRSGDLSVYWYQQSLDQGLQFLIQYYNGEERAKGNILERFSAQQFPDLHSELNLSSLELGDSALYFCASSVAQRGDHSEQFFGPGTRLTVL.

DNA of the CDR3: TGTGCCAGCAGCTCCCAACCATACAATGAGCAGTTCTTC. Encoded protein: CASSSQPYNEQFF. The rearrangement uses TRBV7-2 and TRBJ2-1, with D unresolved. The CDR3 extends over 13 amino acids. The V end was cut by 4 bases, the J end by 4 bases, with 8 bases between. Germline assignment: CDR1 SGHTA and CDR2 FQGNSA.

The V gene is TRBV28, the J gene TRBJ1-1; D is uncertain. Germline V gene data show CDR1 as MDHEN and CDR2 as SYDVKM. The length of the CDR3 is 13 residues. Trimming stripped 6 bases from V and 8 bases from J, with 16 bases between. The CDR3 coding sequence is TGTGCCAGCAGCCCCGCCCCGGCCGGGGAAGCTTTCTTT. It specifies CASSPAPAGEAFF. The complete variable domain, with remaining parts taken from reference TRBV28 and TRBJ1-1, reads DVKVTQSSRYLVKRTGEKVFLECVQDMDHENMFWYRQDPGLGLRLIYFSYDVKMKEKGDIPEGYSVSREKKERFSLILESASTNQTSMYLCASSPAPAGEAFFGQGTRLTVV.

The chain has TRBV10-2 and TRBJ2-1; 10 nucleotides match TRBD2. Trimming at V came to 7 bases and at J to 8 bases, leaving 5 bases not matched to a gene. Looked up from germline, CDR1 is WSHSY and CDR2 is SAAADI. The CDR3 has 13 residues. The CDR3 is CASMLAGADEQFF. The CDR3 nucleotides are TGCGCCAGCATGCTAGCGGGGGCAGATGAGCAGTTCTTC.

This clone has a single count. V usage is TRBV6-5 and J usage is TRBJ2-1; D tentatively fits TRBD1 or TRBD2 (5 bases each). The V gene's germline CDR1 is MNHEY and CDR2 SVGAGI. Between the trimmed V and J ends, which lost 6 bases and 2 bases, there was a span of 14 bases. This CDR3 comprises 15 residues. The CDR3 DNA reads TGTGCCAGCAGGTCCGGACTGGGGGCCTACAATGAGCAGTTCTTC. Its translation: CASRSGLGAYNEQFF.

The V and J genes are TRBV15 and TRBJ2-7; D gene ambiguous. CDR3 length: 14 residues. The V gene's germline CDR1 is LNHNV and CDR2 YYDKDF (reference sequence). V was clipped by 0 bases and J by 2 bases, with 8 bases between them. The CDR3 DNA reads TGTGCCACCAGCAGAGATAAGGGTCCCTACGAGCAGTACTTC. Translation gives CATSRDKGPYEQYF.